Below are 28 T cell receptor beta chains sequenced from a single sample in a study of blood T cell repertoires in COVID-19. Repertoires were generated with immunoSEQ multiplex PCR, while TCRdb's copy carries only in-frame clones and drops some. The sample carries 130,000 or so clones, roughly 91% recorded once. Source material: peripheral blood. Receptor source: a man aged 55 to 69 with COVID-19, enrolled during active disease.

The chain uses TRBV19 and TRBJ1-5; possible D gene TRBD1, 6 bases. This CDR3 is 14 amino acids long. V was clipped by 7 bases and J by 2 bases, with 12 bases between them. Per germline, CDR1 LNHDA and CDR2 SQIVND (reference sequence). Here the CDR3 reads CASTQGRGNQPQHF. The CDR3 DNA follows: TGTGCCAGTACACAGGGAAGAGGCAATCAGCCCCAGCATTTT.

This chain joins TRBV10-3 and TRBJ1-3; D gene unclear. This CDR3 has 16 amino acids. V dropped 0 bases and J dropped 2 bases, with 11 bases sitting between them. CDR1 is ENHRY and CDR2 is SYGVKD in the germline V gene. The chain's CDR3 is CAISESGRPTGNTIYF. As DNA, the CDR3 is TGTGCCATCAGTGAGTCTGGCAGGCCCACTGGAAACACCATATATTTT.

This rearrangement joins TRBV10-2 to TRBJ1-2; D ambiguous. V lost 6 bases, J lost 1 base, and 12 bases lay in between. CDR1 WSHSY and CDR2 SAAADI come from the germline V gene. The CDR3 spans 14 residues. This chain's CDR3 is CASSENTVNYGYTF. The CDR3 DNA follows: TGCGCCAGCAGCGAGAATACTGTTAACTATGGCTACACCTTC.

The chain combines TRBV9 with TRBJ1-2; TRBD1 is a possible D gene (5 bases). The CDR3 totals 14 residues. V gave up 2 bases and J gave up 8 bases, with 16 bases separating them. The V gene's germline CDR1 is SGDLS and CDR2 YYNGEE. The CDR3 reads CASSVGHSPGGYTF. Here the CDR3 DNA reads TGTGCCAGCAGCGTCGGACACTCCCCAGGCGGCTACACCTTC.

The rearrangement links TRBV7-9 to TRBJ1-2; D gene uncertain. V was pared by 4 bases and J by 3 bases, with 9 bases between. Germline assignment: CDR1 SEHNR and CDR2 FQNEAQ (reference sequence). The CDR3 sequence is 13 residues long. CDR3 bases: TGTGCCAGCAGCTACACAGATGACTATGGCTACACCTTC. Translated, it gives CASSYTDDYGYTF. Drawing the rest from reference TRBV7-9 and TRBJ1-2, the complete variable domain is DTGVSQNPRHKITKRGQNVTFRCDPISEHNRLYWYRQTLGQGPEFLTYFQNEAQLEKSRLLSDRFSAERPKGSFSTLEIQRTEQGDSAMYLCASSYTDDYGYTFGSGTRLTVV.

This chain joins TRBV30 and TRBJ2-7, with 11 nucleotides matching TRBD1. The germline V gene has CDR1 GTSNPN and CDR2 SVGIG (reference sequence). CDR3 length: 14 residues. V shed 7 bases and J 3 bases; nucleotides not matched to a gene: 8. Written as DNA, the CDR3 is TGTGCCTCCAGGGGGACAGGGGGGCACTACGAGCAGTACTTC. Encoded protein: CASRGTGGHYEQYF.

The chain joins TRBV7-3 to TRBJ2-7; unclear D gene. CDR3 length: 14 residues. V was cut by 5 bases and J by 2 bases, with 13 bases left in between. Germline CDR1 SGHTA, CDR2 FQGTGA. For the CDR3, the DNA is TGTGCCAGCAGCCCGAACCCCGGTCCCTACGAGCAGTACTTC. Protein sequence: CASSPNPGPYEQYF. Full variable domain (outside the CDR3, taken from reference TRBV7-3 and TRBJ2-7): GAGVSQTPSNKVTEKGKYVELRCDPISGHTALYWYRQSLGQGPEFLIYFQGTGAADDSGLPNDRFFAVRPEGSVSTLKIQRTERGDSAVYLCASSPNPGPYEQYFGPGTRLTVT.

The rearrangement joins TRBV5-1 to TRBJ1-4; a weak D match, TRBD1 (6 bases). Germline V gene sequence: CDR1 SGHRS, CDR2 YFSETQ. The CDR3 is made up of 14 amino acids. Trimming removed 7 bases at V and 8 bases at J, with 18 bases between. This CDR3 is CASQLQGGGEKLFF. For the CDR3, the DNA is TGCGCCAGCCAACTACAGGGCGGTGGAGAAAAACTGTTTTTT.

The chain uses TRBV19 and TRBJ1-5; D might be TRBD1 (5 bases). This CDR3 is built from 15 residues. V lost 4 bases to trimming and J lost 4 bases, with 14 bases between them. Germline V gives CDR1 LNHDA, CDR2 SQIVND (reference sequence). CDR3 coding DNA: TGTGCCAGTAGTACCCACCCCGGGGGTAATCAGCCCCAGCATTTT. Translating it yields CASSTHPGGNQPQHF.

V gene TRBV3-1 (or the pseudogene TRBV3-2) combines with J gene TRBJ1-6; 9 nucleotides match TRBD1. V was clipped by 9 bases and J by 7 bases; unmatched bases: 4. Germline V lookup: CDR1 LGHDT, CDR2 YNNKEL (reference sequence). This CDR3 has 13 residues. The DNA of the CDR3 is TGTGCCAGTTCACAGGGGGCGAATTCACCCCTCCACTTT. Protein: CASSQGANSPLHF.

The chain links TRBV5-4 to TRBJ1-5; 8 bases map to TRBD1. V lost 7 bases and J lost 0; bases outside the gene matches: 9. The CDR3 runs to 16 residues. From germline, CDR1 is SGHNT and CDR2 YYREEE (reference sequence). The CDR3 spells CASSTGGQISNQPQHF. In DNA, the CDR3 is TGTGCCAGCTCAACAGGGGGGCAAATTAGCAATCAGCCCCAGCATTTT. The complete variable domain, with remaining parts taken from reference TRBV5-4 and TRBJ1-5, reads ETGVTQSPTHLIKTRGQQVTLRCSSQSGHNTVSWYQQALGQGPQFIFQYYREEENGRGNFPPRFSGLQFPNYSSELNVNALELDDSALYLCASSTGGQISNQPQHFGDGTRLSIL.

The CDR3 bases are TGTGCCAGTAGTCCAAGACTAGTTACAGATACGCAGTATTTT. It is translated as CASSPRLVTDTQYF. V and J are TRBV19 and TRBJ2-3, with a weak D call TRBD2 (6 bases). Germline CDR1 LNHDA, CDR2 SQIVND (reference sequence). V was shortened by 5 bases and J by 3 bases, with 12 bases between the two germline ends. This CDR3 contains 14 residues.

V is TRBV6-1 and J is TRBJ1-3; D is possibly TRBD1 (6 bases). Germline loops: CDR1 MNHNS, CDR2 SASEGT. V dropped 3 bases and J dropped 5 bases, with 8 bases sitting between them. The CDR3 totals 13 residues. The CDR3 nucleotides are TGTGCCAGCAGTGAGGGGGGGCGAAACACCATATATTTT. Protein product: CASSEGGRNTIYF.

J is TRBJ1-5 and V is TRBV10-3; 8 bases fit TRBD1. Looked up from germline, CDR1 is ENHRY and CDR2 is SYGVKD. CDR3 length: 15 residues. V gave up 6 bases and J gave up 2 bases; unmatched junction bases: 6. The CDR3 bases are TGTGCCATCAGCCCAACAGGGGGAGGCAATCAGCCCCAGCATTTT. Translated, it gives CAISPTGGGNQPQHF.

The chain uses TRBV9 and TRBJ1-4; no definite D call. V was shortened by 2 bases and J by 8 bases, with 10 bases between the two germline ends. CDR3 length: 13 amino acids. CDR1 is SGDLS and CDR2 is YYNGEE in the germline V gene. CDR3 residues: CASSVSLGEKLFF. Here the CDR3 DNA reads TGTGCCAGCAGCGTGAGTCTGGGCGAAAAACTGTTTTTT.

This clone was seen just once. The chain employs TRBV24-1 and TRBJ2-5, with TRBD1 matching 8 bases. Germline trimming cut 7 bases from V and 1 base from J; bases unmatched to any gene: 7. The germline CDR1 and CDR2 sequences are KGHDR and SFDVKD. There are 15 residues in the CDR3. The CDR3 bases are TGTGCCACCAGCGCCGGGGACAGGACCCAAGAGACCCAGTACTTC. Its protein product is CATSAGDRTQETQYF.

The rearrangement links TRBV7-2 to TRBJ2-1; D perhaps matches TRBD2 (5 bases). V lost 5 bases and J lost 8, with 16 bases in between. The CDR3 is 14 residues long. From germline, CDR1 is SGHTA and CDR2 FQGNSA. The CDR3 DNA follows: TGTGCCAGCAGCCCCAGTCGGGGTATGGATGAGCAGTTCTTC. Translating gives CASSPSRGMDEQFF.

The chain has TRBV19 and TRBJ1-2; possible D gene TRBD1, 6 bases. Germline CDR1 is LNHDA and CDR2 is SQIVND (reference sequence). V shed 7 bases and J shed 4 bases, with 19 bases lying between them. The CDR3 has 15 residues. The DNA for the CDR3 is TGTGCCAGTACTACAGGGTCTGGAAAACTCTATGGCTACACCTTC. As protein: CASTTGSGKLYGYTF.

The J gene is TRBJ1-4, the V gene TRBV28, with D possibly TRBD1 on 5 matching bases. Trimming removed 5 bases from V and 10 bases from J, with 17 bases in between. There are 14 residues in the CDR3. CDR1 is MDHEN and CDR2 is SYDVKM in the germline V gene. In DNA, the CDR3 is TGTGCCAGCAGTCGGGCGGGACCGGGTAGAAAACTGTTTTTT. Its translation is CASSRAGPGRKLFF. The variable domain in full, completed from reference TRBV28 and TRBJ1-4, reads DVKVTQSSRYLVKRTGEKVFLECVQDMDHENMFWYRQDPGLGLRLIYFSYDVKMKEKGDIPEGYSVSREKKERFSLILESASTNQTSMYLCASSRAGPGRKLFFGSGTQLSVL.

This clone was picked up one time. The rearrangement links TRBV19 to TRBJ1-2, with D possibly matching TRBD1 (5 bases). The CDR3 spans 14 residues. Trimming stripped 5 bases from V and 7 bases from J, with 17 bases between. Germline CDR1 LNHDA, CDR2 SQIVND (reference sequence). The CDR3 here is CASSVDTGLFGYTF. The CDR3, as DNA: TGTGCCAGTAGTGTGGACACCGGGCTGTTTGGCTACACCTTC.

The V call is TRBV30, the J call TRBJ1-2, with 11 bases aligning to TRBD1. Germline V gene lookup returns CDR1 GTSNPN and CDR2 SVGIG (reference sequence). The CDR3 runs 16 residues. J was trimmed by 7 bases and V by 0 bases; bases with no gene match: 10. The CDR3 DNA follows: TGTGCCTGGAGTGTACCATGGGACAGGGGGTCCGCTGGCTACACCTTC. Protein product: CAWSVPWDRGSAGYTF. Filled out from reference TRBV30 and TRBJ1-2, the complete variable domain reads SQTIHQWPATLVQPVGSPLSLECTVEGTSNPNLYWYRQAAGRGLQLLFYSVGIGQISSEVPQNLSASRPQDRQFILSSKKLLLSDSGFYLCAWSVPWDRGSAGYTFGSGTRLTVV.

The chain has TRBV5-1 and TRBJ1-4; 7 bases align to TRBD1. From germline, CDR1 is SGHRS and CDR2 YFSETQ. CDR3 size: 16 residues. The V and J ends lost 3 bases and 3 bases, in that order; junction bases with no gene match: 8. CDR3 sequence: CASSSTGAGANEKLFF. CDR3 nucleotide sequence: TGCGCCAGCAGCTCCACAGGGGCCGGGGCTAATGAAAAACTGTTTTTT.

V usage is TRBV24-1 and J usage is TRBJ2-1; 14 bases fit TRBD2. Germline assignment: CDR1 KGHDR and CDR2 SFDVKD. The CDR3 loop spans 19 amino acids. J gave up 2 bases and V 3 bases, and 8 bases lay outside the gene matches. CDR3 coding DNA: TGTGCCACCAGTGATACCGGACTAGCGGGGGGTTTCGCCTACAATGAGCAGTTCTTC. Its translation: CATSDTGLAGGFAYNEQFF.

This rearrangement joins TRBV5-1 to TRBJ1-2; unclear D gene. V shed 3 bases and J shed 1 base, with 4 bases lying between them. Germline lookup yields CDR1 SGHRS and CDR2 YFSETQ. There are 12 residues in the CDR3. The CDR3 loop is CASSSNNYGYTF. For the CDR3, the DNA is TGCGCCAGCAGCTCTAATAACTATGGCTACACCTTC. Drawing the rest from reference TRBV5-1 and TRBJ1-2, the complete variable domain is KAGVTQTPRYLIKTRGQQVTLSCSPISGHRSVSWYQQTPGQGLQFLFEYFSETQRNKGNFPGRFSGRQFSNSRSEMNVSTLELGDSALYLCASSSNNYGYTFGSGTRLTVV.

The rearrangement links TRBV5-1 to TRBJ2-5; D might be TRBD1 (7 bases). This CDR3 region has 16 residues. V dropped 5 bases and J dropped 1 base, with 18 bases sitting between them. The germline gives CDR1 SGHRS, CDR2 YFSETQ. CDR3 nucleotide sequence: TGCGCCAGCAGGGGGGGTGCGACAGGGAGCCAAGAGACCCAGTACTTC. Encoded protein: CASRGGATGSQETQYF.

This sequence joins TRBV5-1 and TRBJ2-1, with 10 positions matching TRBD1. V was clipped by 4 bases and J by 5 bases; unmatched bases: 18. Germline V gene sequence: CDR1 SGHRS, CDR2 YFSETQ. This CDR3 region has 19 residues. The CDR3 DNA sequence: TGCGCCAGCAGCCGAGGGACAGGGGCCCTCCTTCGGAGGGACAATGAGCAGTTCTTC. This translates into CASSRGTGALLRRDNEQFF. The full variable domain, rest sourced from reference TRBV5-1 and TRBJ2-1, is KAGVTQTPRYLIKTRGQQVTLSCSPISGHRSVSWYQQTPGQGLQFLFEYFSETQRNKGNFPGRFSGRQFSNSRSEMNVSTLELGDSALYLCASSRGTGALLRRDNEQFFGPGTRLTVL.

The rearrangement uses TRBV5-1 and TRBJ1-4, with 9 bases fitting TRBD1. Germline V gives CDR1 SGHRS, CDR2 YFSETQ. This CDR3 contains 15 residues. Germline trimming cut 4 bases from V and 6 bases from J; bases unmatched to any gene: 7. This CDR3 is CASSRAGQGDEKLFF. CDR3 nucleotides: TGCGCCAGCAGCCGCGCGGGACAGGGAGATGAAAAACTGTTTTTT.

The gene calls are TRBV30 and TRBJ2-5, with 8 nucleotides matching TRBD1. V lost 3 bases and J lost 4; bases outside the gene matches: 10. CDR1 and CDR2 (germline): GTSNPN, SVGIG (reference sequence). The CDR3 is made up of 15 amino acids. The CDR3 region is CAWSAPLDRVETQYF. CDR3 in DNA: TGTGCCTGGAGCGCCCCTCTGGACAGGGTAGAGACCCAGTACTTC.